A selection of T cell receptor beta chains follows, all from one sample in a study of Tregs in tolerant kidney transplant recipients. Method: immunoSEQ multiplex PCR; TCRdb's copy keeps in-frame clones and lacks some. The data hold 55,000 to 70,000 clones, with approximately 85% observed a single time. The specimen comprised Tregs from blood, sampled before the transplant. These receptor sequences come from a human donor who received a combined kidney and bone marrow transplant. Each CDR3 is given with its conserved first and last residue. The order of the fields is D gene, V gene, clone size, J gene, CDR3 DNA, CDR3 protein. The D gene is left open where the match is weak. Size is stated for part of the rows, as once, few or many counts, or as a class when the clone is expanded.

TRBD1	TRBV27	once	TRBJ1-1	TGTGCCAGCAGTTTCATCCGCCCCGGGACAGGGGGGATGGCAGCTTTCTTT	CASSFIRPGTGGMAAFF
TRBD1	TRBV6-5	-	TRBJ1-6	TGTGCCAGCAGTAGGAGGGACAGAAAAAATTCACCCCTCCACTTT	CASSRRDRKNSPLHF
-	TRBV6-5	few	TRBJ1-2	TGTGCCAGCAGACGCTATTCGGGGATCCATGGCTACACCTTC	CASRRYSGIHGYTF
-	TRBV7-8	once	TRBJ1-2	TGTGCCAGCAGCTTAGCGCACACCCCGGGGGCCTATGGCTACACCTTC	CASSLAHTPGAYGYTF
-	TRBV15	-	TRBJ2-1	TGTGCCACCAGCAGAGATCTCAGGGGATCCTACAATGAGCAGTTCTTC	CATSRDLRGSYNEQFF
-	TRBV4-1	once	TRBJ2-3	TGCGCCAGCAGCGGGGGCCCGGGAGATACGCAGTATTTT	CASSGGPGDTQYF
-	TRBV6-5	-	TRBJ2-2	TGTGCCGGCCACCTGGGGGGAGGTGGCACCGGGGAGCTGTTTTTT	CAGHLGGGGTGELFF
-	TRBV21-1	-	TRBJ2-7	TGTGCCAGCAGCAAAGTAGAAGGGGGAAGAGGCTCCTACGAGCAGTACTTC	CASSKVEGGRGSYEQYF
-	TRBV2	-	TRBJ1-3	TGTGCCAGCAGGAAAGATGACAGACCCTCTGGAAACACCATATATTTT	CASRKDDRPSGNTIYF
-	TRBV4-2	-	TRBJ1-4	TGTGCCAGCAGCCAAAGCGCTCGATCGGCGGACCCTCTACTTAATGAAAAACTGTTTTTT	CASSQSARSADPLLNEKLFF
TRBD1	TRBV2	-	TRBJ1-5	TGTGCCAGCAGTGGGACAGGGAACAATCAGCCCCAGCATTTT	CASSGTGNNQPQHF
TRBD1	TRBV18	-	TRBJ1-1	TGTGCCAGCTCACCCGCACCGGGACAGGGGGTTCAGGCTTTCTTT	CASSPAPGQGVQAFF
TRBD1	TRBV4-1	-	TRBJ1-5	TGCGCCAGCAGCTCCCAGGACAGGATGAATCAGCCCCAGCATTTT	CASSSQDRMNQPQHF
-	TRBV21-1	once	TRBJ1-3	TGTGCCAGCAGGACTGTATTACTACAACACGCACGAAACACCATATATTTT	CASRTVLLQHARNTIYF
TRBD2	TRBV11-3	-	TRBJ2-1	TGTGCCAGCAGCTTAAGCGGGGACTCCTCCTACAATGAGCAGTTCTTC	CASSLSGDSSYNEQFF
-	TRBV7-9	-	TRBJ1-1	TGTGCCAGCAGCTTAGCGTTGGGTTCTGGAGCTTTCTTT	CASSLALGSGAFF
TRBD2	TRBV7-2	-	TRBJ2-7	TGTGCCAGCAGCTTGACTAGCTCCGACTCCTACGAGCAGTACTTC	CASSLTSSDSYEQYF
-	TRBV18	-	TRBJ2-1	TGTGCCAGCTCACGCCCGGGAGCAGGCTACAATGAGCAGTTCTTC	CASSRPGAGYNEQFF
TRBD1	TRBV4-1	-	TRBJ1-5	TGCGCCAGCAGCCGAGGCCTTCAGGGGGGTCGCAATCAGCCCCAGCATTTT	CASSRGLQGGRNQPQHF
-	TRBV10-3	-	TRBJ2-7	TGTGCCATCAGTGAGCCTAACTCCTACGAGCAGTACTTC	CAISEPNSYEQYF
-	TRBV6-1	-	TRBJ2-5	TGTGCCAGCAGTGAAGCAGGTCAGCCAGAGACCCAGTACTTC	CASSEAGQPETQYF
TRBD1	TRBV19	few	TRBJ2-5	TGTGCCAGTAGTACAACAGGGGCGGTCGAGACCCAGTACTTC	CASSTTGAVETQYF
-	TRBV10-3	few	TRBJ1-4	TGTGCCATCAGTGAGGCGGAAGAAAAACTGTTTTTT	CAISEAEEKLFF